What follows describes a single T cell receptor beta chain. This sample was included in a study of blood T cell repertoires in COVID-19. Study background: From the United States, Italy and Spain came samples of acute and convalescent COVID-19. T cells, B-cell-depleted T cells, or PBMCs provided the cDNA or gDNA that served as material.

Trimming removed 1 base from V and 1 base from J; junction bases left unmatched: 1. The CDR3 totals 14 residues. Germline V CDR1 and CDR2: SQVTM, ANQGSEA. Authors' processing steps: Amplifying reference gene primers gave estimates of nucleated cell counts. Only in-frame clones appear in the TCRdb table, and some are missing; sequencing was by immunoSEQ multiplex PCR. V and J calls plus clone size are reproduced from that table; the DNA served to infer D and trimming. The table records about 250,000 clones, around 88% of them present only once. Sequenced sample: peripheral blood. The receptor comes from a man aged 80 or over with acute or convalescent COVID-19. This chain links TRBV29-1 with TRBJ2-1; 7 positions agree with TRBD1. The CDR3 region is CSVEGGQSYNEQFF. For the CDR3, the DNA is TGCAGCGTTGAAGGGGGACAGTCCTACAATGAGCAGTTCTTC.